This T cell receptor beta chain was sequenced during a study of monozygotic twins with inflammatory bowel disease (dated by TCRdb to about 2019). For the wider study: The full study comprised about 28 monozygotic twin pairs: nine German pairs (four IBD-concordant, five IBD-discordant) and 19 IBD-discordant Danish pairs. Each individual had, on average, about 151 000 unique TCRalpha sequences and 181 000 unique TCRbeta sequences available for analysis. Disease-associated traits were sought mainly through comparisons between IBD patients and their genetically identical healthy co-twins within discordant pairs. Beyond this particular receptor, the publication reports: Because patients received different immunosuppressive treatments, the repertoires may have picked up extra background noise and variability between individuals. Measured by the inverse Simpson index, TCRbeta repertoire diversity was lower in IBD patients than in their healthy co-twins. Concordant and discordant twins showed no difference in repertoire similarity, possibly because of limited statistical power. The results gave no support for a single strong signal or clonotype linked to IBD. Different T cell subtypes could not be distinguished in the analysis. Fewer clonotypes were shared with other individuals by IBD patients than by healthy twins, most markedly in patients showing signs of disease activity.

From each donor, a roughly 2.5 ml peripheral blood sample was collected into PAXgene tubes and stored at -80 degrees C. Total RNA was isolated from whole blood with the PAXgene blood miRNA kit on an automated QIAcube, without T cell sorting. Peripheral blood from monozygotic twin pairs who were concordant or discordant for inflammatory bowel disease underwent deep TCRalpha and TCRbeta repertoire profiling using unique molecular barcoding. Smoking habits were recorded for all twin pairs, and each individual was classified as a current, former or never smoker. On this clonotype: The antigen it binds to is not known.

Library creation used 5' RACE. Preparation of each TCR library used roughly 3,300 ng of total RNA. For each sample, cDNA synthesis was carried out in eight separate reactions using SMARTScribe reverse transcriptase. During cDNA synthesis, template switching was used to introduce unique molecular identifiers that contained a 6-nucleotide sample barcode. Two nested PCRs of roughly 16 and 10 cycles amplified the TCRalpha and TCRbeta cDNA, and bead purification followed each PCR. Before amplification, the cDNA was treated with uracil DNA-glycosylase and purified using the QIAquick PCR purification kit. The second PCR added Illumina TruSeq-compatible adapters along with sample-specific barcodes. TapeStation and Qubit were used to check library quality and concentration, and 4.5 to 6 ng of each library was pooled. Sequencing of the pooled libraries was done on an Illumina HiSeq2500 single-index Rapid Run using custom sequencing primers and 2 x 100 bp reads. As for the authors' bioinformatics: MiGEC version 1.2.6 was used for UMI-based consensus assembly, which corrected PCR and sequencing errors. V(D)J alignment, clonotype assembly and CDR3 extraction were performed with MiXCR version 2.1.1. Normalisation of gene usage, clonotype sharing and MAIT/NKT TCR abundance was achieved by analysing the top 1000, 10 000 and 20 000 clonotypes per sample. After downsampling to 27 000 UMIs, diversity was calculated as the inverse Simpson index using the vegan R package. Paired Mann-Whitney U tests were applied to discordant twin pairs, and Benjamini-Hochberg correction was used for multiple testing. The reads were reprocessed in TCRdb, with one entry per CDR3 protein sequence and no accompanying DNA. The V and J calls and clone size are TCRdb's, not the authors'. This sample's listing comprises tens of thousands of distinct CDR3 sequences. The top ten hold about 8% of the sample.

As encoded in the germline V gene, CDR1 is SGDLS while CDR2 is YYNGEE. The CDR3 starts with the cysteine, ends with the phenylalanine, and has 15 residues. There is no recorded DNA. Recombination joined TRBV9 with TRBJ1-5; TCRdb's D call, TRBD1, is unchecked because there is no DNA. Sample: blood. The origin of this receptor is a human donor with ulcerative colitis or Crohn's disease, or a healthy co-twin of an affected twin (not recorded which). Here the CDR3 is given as CASSLSGTGNQPQHF.